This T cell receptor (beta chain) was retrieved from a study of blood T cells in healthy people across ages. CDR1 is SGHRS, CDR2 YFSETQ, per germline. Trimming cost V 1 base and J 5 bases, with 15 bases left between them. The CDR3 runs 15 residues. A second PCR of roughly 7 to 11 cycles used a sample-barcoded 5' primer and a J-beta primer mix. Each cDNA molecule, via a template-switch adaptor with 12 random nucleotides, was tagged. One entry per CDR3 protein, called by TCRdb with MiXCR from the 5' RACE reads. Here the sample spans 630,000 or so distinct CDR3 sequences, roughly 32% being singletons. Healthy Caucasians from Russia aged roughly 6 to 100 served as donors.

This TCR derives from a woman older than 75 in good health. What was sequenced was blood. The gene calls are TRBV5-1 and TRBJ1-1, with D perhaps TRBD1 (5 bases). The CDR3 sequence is CASSLSGGSGTEAFF. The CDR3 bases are TGCGCCAGCAGCTTGTCCGGGGGTTCGGGGACTGAAGCTTTCTTT.